This T cell receptor beta chain was captured in a study of healthy donors' naive CD4 and CD8 T cells. The study's findings and limits: Naive CD4+ and CD8+ cells reportedly differed in usage of most V and J genes. Bias from naive T cell homeostatic proliferation was not addressed.

V shed 4 bases and J shed 3 bases, with 12 bases lying between them. The CDR3 spans 13 residues. CDR1 and CDR2 (germline): SQVTM, ANQGSEA. Each TCR library used around 500 ng of total RNA and a linear amplification protocol. TCRdb itself ran the reads through MiXCR, one entry per CDR3 protein. The sample has 200,000 or so distinct CDR3 sequences; about 76% are singletons. With regard to this clonotype: Its antigen remains unknown.

This receptor was obtained from a pool of human donors in good health; the sample pools cells from several healthy donors. The sample was naive CD4+ and CD8+ T cells sorted from blood, pooled from several donors. The chain is built from TRBV29-1 and TRBJ1-2; the D gene is possibly TRBD1 (5 bases). Here the CDR3 DNA reads TGCAGCGTTGCCGAAAGGACACACTATGGCTACACCTTC. Residues: CSVAERTHYGYTF.